This T cell receptor (beta chain) was found in a study of spatial heterogeneity in lung cancer (dated 2019 in TCRdb). Looking at the study overall: More beta-chain than alpha-chain transcripts were consistently detected, likely reflecting higher beta-chain transcript abundance. At surgery, fewer than 250 tumor regions, approximately 64 matched nontumor lung samples and 50 to 60 PBMC samples were TCR-sequenced for both alpha and beta chains. TCR repertoire features were related to nonsynonymous mutation counts determined by whole-exome sequencing of tumor tissue. In the raw uncorrected reads, each unique combination of TCR and UMI appeared more than ten times on average. In non-small cell lung cancer, the study made a quantitative comparison of TCR alpha and beta repertoires among multiple tumor regions, matched nontumor lung and blood.

Library method: 5' RACE. The sequencer listed for this sample is NextSeq 500. In the TCR library protocol, a unique molecular identifier was attached to each TCR cDNA molecule so that PCR and sequencing errors could be corrected. Regarding the original processing steps: Decombinator tools were used for TCR identification, UMI-based error correction and CDR3 extraction. TCRs above a frequency of 2 per 1,000, corresponding to the top 1% of the tumor frequency distribution, were defined as expanded. Each repertoire was subsampled 100 times to 5,000 TCRs, after which Renyi diversity was computed with the R vegan package. CDR3 similarity networks were built from amino acid triplet string-kernel similarity, with CDR3s being connected when pairwise similarity was above 0.82. Through fastp at Q25 and MiXCR, TCRdb rebuilt clones from the public reads, retaining in-frame beta chains. Every distinct CDR3 protein forms one entry, paired with its most common genes and DNA. TCRdb's processing, not the authors', yielded these V and J calls. The sample table records some 10,000 distinct CDR3 sequences; 8.5% to 10% of these occur just once. In total, the top ten clones hold roughly a quarter of the sample.

The paper's findings and limits, for the study overall: Confirming at a functional level the hypothesis that regional TCRs recognize regional mutations was considered to require additional single-cell paired TCR alpha and beta sequencing. Ubiquitous expanded tumor TCRs were found in blood more often at tumor resection than at routine follow-up.

CDR1 DFQATT and CDR2 SNEGSKA were looked up in the germline V gene (reference sequence). Trimming takes 3 bases off V and 4 bases off J; junction bases not matched to a gene: 7. Counted from cysteine to phenylalanine, this CDR3 has 14 amino acids. Solely the CDR3 DNA is kept, with 42 bases framed from the first base. This clonotype was seen only a few times. The antigen it recognizes is unknown. No base qualities exist here, and no much larger clone lies one base off it. The sample's time point, from its label and the paper: sample taken at primary tumor resection. TCR sequencing used whole RNA extracted from tumor and nontumor lung tissue, or from cryopreserved PBMC samples, without cell sorting. Donors were over 60 patients with early-stage, untreated non-small cell lung cancer from the lung TRACERx cohort. A patient was chosen for TCR sequencing only when enough RNA was available from at least two tumor regions.

Here the sequenced sample was PBMCs, taken at surgery. This clonotype was obtained from a male donor with early-stage non-small cell lung cancer. The rearrangement combines TRBV20-1 with TRBJ2-5; a stretch of 8 junction bases matches TRBD2. The CDR3 has the sequence CSAREGAGVETQYF. The DNA is as follows: TGCAGTGCTAGGGAAGGAGCGGGGGTAGAGACCCAGTACTTC.